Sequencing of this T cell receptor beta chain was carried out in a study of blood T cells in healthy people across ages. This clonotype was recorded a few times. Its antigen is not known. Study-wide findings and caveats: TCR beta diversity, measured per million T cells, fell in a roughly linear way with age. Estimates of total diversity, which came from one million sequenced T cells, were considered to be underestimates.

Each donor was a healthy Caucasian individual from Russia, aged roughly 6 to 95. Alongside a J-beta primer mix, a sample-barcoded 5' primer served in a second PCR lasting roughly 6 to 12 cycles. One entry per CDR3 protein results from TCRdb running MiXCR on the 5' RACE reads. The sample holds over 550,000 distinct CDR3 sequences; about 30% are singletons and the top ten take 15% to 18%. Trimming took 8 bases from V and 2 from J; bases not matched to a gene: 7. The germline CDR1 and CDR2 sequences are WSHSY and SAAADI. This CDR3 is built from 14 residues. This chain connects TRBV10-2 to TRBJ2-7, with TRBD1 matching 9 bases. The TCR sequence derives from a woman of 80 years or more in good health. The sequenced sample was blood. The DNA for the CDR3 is TGCGCCAGCGGTTGGACAGGGGCCCCCTACGAGCAGTACTTC. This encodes CASGWTGAPYEQYF.